Listed below are T cell receptor beta chains from one sample, sequenced in a study of identical twins. Via MiXCR, TCRdb re-called the 5' RACE reads, giving one row per CDR3 protein. The sample contains more than 1.5 million distinct CDR3 sequences, around 29% of which appear only once. Sequencing used cord blood. Source of these receptors: a newborn girl in good health. Both conserved end residues are part of each CDR3.

TRBJ2-7,TRBV6-5,CASSYSRSGSYEQYF
TRBJ2-1,TRBV9,CASSAWTGERNEQFF
TRBJ2-5,TRBV6-5,CASSRGTSGSRETQYF
TRBJ2-7,TRBV6-5,CASSRRQSSYEQYF
TRBJ1-6,TRBV20-1,CSAIDRDSPLHF
TRBJ2-7,TRBV5-1,CASSRTRESGYEQYF
TRBJ1-5,TRBV14,CASSHHGRLDQPQHF
TRBJ1-1,TRBV7-9,CASTLTVGGTEAFF
TRBJ2-3,TRBV4-2,CASSQDSRGPGDTQYF
TRBJ2-4,TRBV20-1,CSVKNPGNIQYF
TRBJ1-4,TRBV9,CASSAGFNNEKLFF
TRBJ2-7,TRBV28,CASSLLPPYEQYF
TRBJ1-2,TRBV3-1,CASSQGTGGYGYTF
TRBJ2-1,TRBV3-1,CASSPGTGLDNEQFF
TRBJ2-3,TRBV2,CASTGASQDTQYF
TRBJ2-1,TRBV7-9,CASSQSGSSSYNEQFF
TRBJ2-1,TRBV5-1,CASRPPSSYNEQFF
TRBJ2-3,TRBV10-3,CAITGTATDTQYF
TRBJ2-2,TRBV25-1,CASSGPGYTGELFF
TRBJ2-1,TRBV2,CASSAAIPFNGEQFF
TRBJ1-1,TRBV21-1,CASSKGWAGLVNTEAFF
TRBJ2-5,TRBV15,CATSRVGTAVQYF
TRBJ2-1,TRBV4-1,CASSQVIGGEQFF
TRBJ1-1,TRBV10-3,CAITISLNTEAFF
TRBJ2-2,TRBV28,CASNRRTGELFF
TRBJ2-5,TRBV18,CATTTGDQETQYF
.,TRBV7-2,CASSLPRDSSSSYNEQYF
TRBJ2-1,TRBV20-1,CSGTTSGWDEQFF
TRBJ1-2,TRBV27,CASSFTGRGYGYTF
TRBJ2-7,TRBV11-2,CASSFLNRGANEQYF
TRBJ1-1,TRBV2,CASSTGIEAFF
TRBJ2-3,TRBV6-4,CASSDGGGADTQYF
TRBJ1-1,TRBV6-2/TRBV6-3,CASSYWAANTEAFF
TRBJ1-1,TRBV20-1,CRSSWTEAHVNTEAFF
TRBJ2-7,TRBV24-1,CATSDIEQYF
TRBJ2-7,TRBV6-1,CASGREAWGSEQYF
TRBJ2-3,TRBV27,CGSSLRLLKSTDTQYF
TRBJ2-7,TRBV27,CASSTTRYNEQYF
TRBJ2-7,TRBV2,CASTGGYNEQYF